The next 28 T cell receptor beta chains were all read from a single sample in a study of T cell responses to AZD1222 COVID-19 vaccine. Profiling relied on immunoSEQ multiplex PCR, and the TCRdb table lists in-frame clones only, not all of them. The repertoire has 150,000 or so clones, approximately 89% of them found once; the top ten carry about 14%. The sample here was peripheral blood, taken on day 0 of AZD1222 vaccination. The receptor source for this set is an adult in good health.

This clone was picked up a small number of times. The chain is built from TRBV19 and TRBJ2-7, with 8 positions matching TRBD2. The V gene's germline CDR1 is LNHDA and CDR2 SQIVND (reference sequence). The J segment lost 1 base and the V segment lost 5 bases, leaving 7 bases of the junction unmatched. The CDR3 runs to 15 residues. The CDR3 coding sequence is TGTGCCAGTAGTCCAGAGCGGGGGTTATCCTACGAGCAGTACTTC. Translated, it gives CASSPERGLSYEQYF.

In nucleotides, the CDR3 is TGTGCCAGCAGCCATTACCTAGCGGGGGGTTACAATGAGCAGTTCTTC. It encodes CASSHYLAGGYNEQFF. The rearrangement uses TRBV9 and TRBJ2-1; 11 nucleotides agree with TRBD2. The CDR3 totals 16 residues. Germline CDR1 is SGDLS and CDR2 is YYNGEE. V lost 4 bases and J lost 4; bases outside the gene matches: 7.

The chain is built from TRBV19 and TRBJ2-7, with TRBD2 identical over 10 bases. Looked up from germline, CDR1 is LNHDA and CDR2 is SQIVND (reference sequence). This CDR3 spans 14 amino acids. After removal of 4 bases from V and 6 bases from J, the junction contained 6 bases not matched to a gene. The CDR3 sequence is CASSKAGGPGEQYF. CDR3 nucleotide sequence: TGTGCCAGTAGTAAAGCGGGGGGGCCGGGCGAGCAGTACTTC. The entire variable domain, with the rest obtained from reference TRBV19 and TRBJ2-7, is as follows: DGGITQSPKYLFRKEGQNVTLSCEQNLNHDAMYWYRQDPGQGLRLIYYSQIVNDFQKGDIAEGYSVSREKKESFPLTVTSAQKNPTAFYLCASSKAGGPGEQYFGPGTRLTVT.

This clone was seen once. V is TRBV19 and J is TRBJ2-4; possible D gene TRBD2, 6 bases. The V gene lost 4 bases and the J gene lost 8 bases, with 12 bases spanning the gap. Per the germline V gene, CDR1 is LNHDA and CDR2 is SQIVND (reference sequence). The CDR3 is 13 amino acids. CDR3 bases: TGTGCCAGTAGTAACGGAGGGCAGGACATTCAGTACTTC. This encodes CASSNGGQDIQYF.

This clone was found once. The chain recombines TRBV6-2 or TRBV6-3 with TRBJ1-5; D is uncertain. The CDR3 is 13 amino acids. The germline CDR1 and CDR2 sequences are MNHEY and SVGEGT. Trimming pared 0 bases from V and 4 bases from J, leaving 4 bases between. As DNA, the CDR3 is TGTGCCAGCAGTTACTCGGTGAATCAGCCCCAGCATTTT. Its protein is CASSYSVNQPQHF.

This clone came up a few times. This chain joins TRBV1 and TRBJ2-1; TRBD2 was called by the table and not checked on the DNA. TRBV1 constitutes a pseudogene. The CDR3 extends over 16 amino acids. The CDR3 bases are TGCACCAGCAGCCGAAGCGGGGACTGGGACTACAATGAGCAGTTCTTC. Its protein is CTSSRSGDWDYNEQFF.

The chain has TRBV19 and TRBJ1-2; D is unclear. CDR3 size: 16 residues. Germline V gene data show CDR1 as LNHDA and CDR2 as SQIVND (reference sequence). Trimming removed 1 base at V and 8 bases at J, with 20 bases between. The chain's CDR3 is CASSIVAPTTIHGYTF. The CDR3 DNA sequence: TGTGCCAGTAGTATAGTCGCCCCGACCACCATACACGGCTACACCTTC.

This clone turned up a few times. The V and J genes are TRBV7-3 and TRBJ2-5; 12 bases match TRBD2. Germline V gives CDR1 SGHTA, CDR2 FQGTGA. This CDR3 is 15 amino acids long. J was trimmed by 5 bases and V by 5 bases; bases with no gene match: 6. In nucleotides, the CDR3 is TGTGCCAGCAGCCCTAGCGGGGGGGCCAGGGAGACCCAGTACTTC. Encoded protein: CASSPSGGARETQYF.

This chain's CDR3 is CASSQGGVGEKLFF. The CDR3 bases are TGCGCCAGCAGCCAAGGGGGTGTTGGAGAAAAACTGTTTTTT. The chain links TRBV4-3 to TRBJ1-4; D not certain. Trimming removed 1 base from V and 8 bases from J, with 11 bases in between. The CDR3 runs to 14 residues. Germline CDR1 and CDR2: LGHNA and YSLEER.

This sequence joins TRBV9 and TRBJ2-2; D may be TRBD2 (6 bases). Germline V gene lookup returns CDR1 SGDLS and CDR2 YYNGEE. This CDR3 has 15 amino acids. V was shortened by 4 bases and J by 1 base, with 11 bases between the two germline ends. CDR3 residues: CASSPGTLNTGELFF. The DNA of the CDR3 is TGTGCCAGCAGCCCTGGGACTTTGAACACCGGGGAGCTGTTTTTT.

In DNA, the CDR3 is TGTGCCAGCAGCCGCAGGGGGCAGCACGATCAGCCCCAGCATTTT. It translates to CASSRRGQHDQPQHF. The chain carries TRBV11-3 and TRBJ1-5; 8 bases line up with TRBD1. Germline V gene lookup returns CDR1 SGHNT and CDR2 YENEEA. This CDR3 region has 15 residues. Germline trimming cut 5 bases from V and 5 bases from J; bases unmatched to any gene: 8.

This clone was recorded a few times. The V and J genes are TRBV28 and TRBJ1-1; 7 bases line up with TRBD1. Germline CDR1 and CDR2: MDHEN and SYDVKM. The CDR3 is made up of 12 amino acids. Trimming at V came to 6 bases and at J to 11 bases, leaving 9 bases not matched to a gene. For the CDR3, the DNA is TGTGCCAGCAGCACAGGGGCTCGCCACGCTTTCTTT. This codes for CASSTGARHAFF.

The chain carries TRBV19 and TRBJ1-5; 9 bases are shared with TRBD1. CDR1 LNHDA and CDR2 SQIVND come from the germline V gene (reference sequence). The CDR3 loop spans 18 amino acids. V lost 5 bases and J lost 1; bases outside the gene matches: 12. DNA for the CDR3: TGTGCCAGTAGTTCCCCGCCGGGACAGGGATTGAGCAATCAGCCCCAGCATTTT. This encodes CASSSPPGQGLSNQPQHF.

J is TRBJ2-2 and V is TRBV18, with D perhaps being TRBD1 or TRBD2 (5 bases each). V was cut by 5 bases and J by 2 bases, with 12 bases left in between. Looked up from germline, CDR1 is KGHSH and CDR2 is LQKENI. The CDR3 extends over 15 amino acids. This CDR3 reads CASSMGRQNTGELFF. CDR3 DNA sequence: TGTGCCAGCTCAATGGGACGGCAAAACACCGGGGAGCTGTTTTTT.

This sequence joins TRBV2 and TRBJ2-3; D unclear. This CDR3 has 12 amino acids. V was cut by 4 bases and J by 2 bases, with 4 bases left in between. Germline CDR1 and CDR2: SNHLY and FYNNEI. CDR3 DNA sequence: TGTGCCAGCAGTGGGAACACAGATACGCAGTATTTT. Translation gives CASSGNTDTQYF.

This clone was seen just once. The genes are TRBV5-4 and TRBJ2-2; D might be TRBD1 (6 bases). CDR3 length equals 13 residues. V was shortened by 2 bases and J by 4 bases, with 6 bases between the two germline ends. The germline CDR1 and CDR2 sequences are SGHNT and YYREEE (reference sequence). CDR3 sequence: CASSLQGTGELFF. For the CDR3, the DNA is TGTGCCAGCAGCTTACAGGGCACCGGGGAGCTGTTTTTT.

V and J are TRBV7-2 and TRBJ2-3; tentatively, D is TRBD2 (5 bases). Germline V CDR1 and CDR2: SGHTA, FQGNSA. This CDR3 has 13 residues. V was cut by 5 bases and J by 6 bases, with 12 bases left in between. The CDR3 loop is CASSTNPGDTQYF. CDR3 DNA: TGTGCCAGCAGCACCAACCCGGGGGATACGCAGTATTTT. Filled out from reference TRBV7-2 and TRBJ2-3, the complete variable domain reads GAGVSQSPSNKVTEKGKDVELRCDPISGHTALYWYRQSLGQGLEFLIYFQGNSAPDKSGLPSDRFSAERTGGSVSTLTIQRTQQEDSAVYLCASSTNPGDTQYFGPGTRLTVL.

CDR3 residues: CASSPTGVADTQYF. The CDR3 bases are TGTGCCAGCAGCCCTACAGGAGTAGCAGATACGCAGTATTTT. The chain has TRBV7-9 and TRBJ2-3; perhaps TRBD1 as D (5 bases). The CDR3 is made up of 14 amino acids. Trimming pared 5 bases from V and 4 bases from J, leaving 13 bases between. Germline V gives CDR1 SEHNR, CDR2 FQNEAQ (reference sequence).

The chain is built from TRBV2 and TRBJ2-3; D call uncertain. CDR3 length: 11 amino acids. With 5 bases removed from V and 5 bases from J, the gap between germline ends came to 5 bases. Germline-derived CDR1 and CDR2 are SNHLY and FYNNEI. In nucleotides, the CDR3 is TGTGCCAGCAGTCCGGAAGATACGCAGTATTTT. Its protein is CASSPEDTQYF.

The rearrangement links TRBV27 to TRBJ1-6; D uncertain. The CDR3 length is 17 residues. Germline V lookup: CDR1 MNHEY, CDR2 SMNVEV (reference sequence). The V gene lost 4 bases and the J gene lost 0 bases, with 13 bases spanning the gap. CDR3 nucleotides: TGTGCCAGCAGTTCCTCTGTGGGCAGCTCCTATAATTCACCCCTCCACTTT. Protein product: CASSSSVGSSYNSPLHF.

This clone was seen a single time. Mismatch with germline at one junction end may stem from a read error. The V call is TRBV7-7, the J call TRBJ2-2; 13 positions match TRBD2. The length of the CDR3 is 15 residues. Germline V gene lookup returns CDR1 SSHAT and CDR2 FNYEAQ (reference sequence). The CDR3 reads CASSAGLAGDRELFF. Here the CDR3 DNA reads TGTGCTAGCAGCGCCGGACTAGCGGGGGACCGGGAGCTGTTTTTT.

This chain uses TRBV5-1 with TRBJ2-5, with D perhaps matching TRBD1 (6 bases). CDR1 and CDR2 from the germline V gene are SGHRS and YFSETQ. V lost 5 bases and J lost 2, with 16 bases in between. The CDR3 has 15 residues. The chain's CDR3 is CASRGDPGQQETQYF. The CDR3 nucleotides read TGCGCCAGCAGGGGAGATCCGGGACAACAAGAGACCCAGTACTTC.

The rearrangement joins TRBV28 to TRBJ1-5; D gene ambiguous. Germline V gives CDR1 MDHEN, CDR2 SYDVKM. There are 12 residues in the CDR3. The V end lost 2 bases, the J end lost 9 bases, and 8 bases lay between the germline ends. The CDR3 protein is CASSLRVPPQHF. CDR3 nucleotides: TGTGCCAGCAGTTTAAGGGTTCCGCCCCAGCATTTT.

This CDR3 reads CASSLGGASSYNEQFF. The CDR3 bases are TGTGCCAGCAGCCTCGGGGGGGCAAGCTCCTACAATGAGCAGTTCTTC. V and J are TRBV7-8 and TRBJ2-1; 8 bases agree with TRBD2. CDR1 is SGHVS, CDR2 FQNEAQ, per germline. The trim removed 5 bases at V and 0 bases at J, leaving 6 bases unmatched. The CDR3 totals 16 residues.

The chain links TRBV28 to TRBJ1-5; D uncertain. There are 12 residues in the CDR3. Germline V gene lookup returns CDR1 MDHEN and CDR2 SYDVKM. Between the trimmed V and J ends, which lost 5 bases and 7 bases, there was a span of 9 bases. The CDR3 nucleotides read TGTGCCAGCAGTCCCGTGTGGCAGCCCCAGCATTTT. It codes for CASSPVWQPQHF.

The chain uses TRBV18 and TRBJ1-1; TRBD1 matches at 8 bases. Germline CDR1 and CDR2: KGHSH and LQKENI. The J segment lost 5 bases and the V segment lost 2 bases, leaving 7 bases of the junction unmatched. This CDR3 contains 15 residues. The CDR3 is CASSPGQGGETEAFF. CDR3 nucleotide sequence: TGTGCCAGCTCACCAGGACAGGGCGGTGAGACTGAAGCTTTCTTT.

This CDR3 is CASSHVGGGYTGELFF. DNA of the CDR3: TGTGCCAGCAGTCATGTGGGGGGGGGCTACACCGGGGAGCTGTTTTTT. The chain has TRBV27 and TRBJ2-2; weak D call: TRBD2 (7 bases). With 5 bases removed from V and 3 bases from J, the gap between germline ends came to 16 bases. The germline V gene has CDR1 MNHEY and CDR2 SMNVEV (reference sequence). The CDR3 is 16 residues long.

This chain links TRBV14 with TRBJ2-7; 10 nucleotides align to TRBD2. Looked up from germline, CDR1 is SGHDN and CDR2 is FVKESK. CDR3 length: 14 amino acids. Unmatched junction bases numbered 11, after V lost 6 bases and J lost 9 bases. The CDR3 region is CASRSSGGRYGQYF. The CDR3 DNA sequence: TGTGCCAGCAGGTCTAGCGGGGGACGTTATGGGCAGTACTTC.